This T cell receptor (beta chain) was identified in a study of graft-versus-host responses after intestinal transplantation. Study context: Each of the recipients got a multivisceral, liver-intestinal, or isolated intestinal transplant. Once they had received anti-thymocyte globulin induction, all recipients took tacrolimus and steroids for approximately 3 years.

Concerning this clone itself: Its antigen is currently unknown.

Clones were sequenced by immunoSEQ multiplex PCR, and TCRdb holds only the in-frame ones, with some missing. The table has 23,000 or so clones, more than 75% seen once. Study-level results: The study found high graft-versus-host to host-versus-graft clonal ratios in allografts of patients with graft-donor T cell macrochimerism. In recipient marrow, GvH clones were found, and some appeared first in ileum or blood.

From germline, CDR1 is SGHDT and CDR2 YYEEEE. The trim removed 0 bases at V and 12 bases at J, leaving 7 bases unmatched. CDR3 length: 15 residues. The clonotype comes from a human donor who was the organ donor for an intestinal transplant. The source was unstimulated CD8+ T cells sorted from spleen or lymph node cells, collected before transplant. The chain has TRBV5-6 and TRBJ2-1; TRBD2 matches 12 bases. CDR3 loop: CASSLASGGALGQFF. The CDR3 bases are TGTGCCAGCAGCTTGGCTAGCGGGGGGGCGCTCGGGCAGTTCTTC.